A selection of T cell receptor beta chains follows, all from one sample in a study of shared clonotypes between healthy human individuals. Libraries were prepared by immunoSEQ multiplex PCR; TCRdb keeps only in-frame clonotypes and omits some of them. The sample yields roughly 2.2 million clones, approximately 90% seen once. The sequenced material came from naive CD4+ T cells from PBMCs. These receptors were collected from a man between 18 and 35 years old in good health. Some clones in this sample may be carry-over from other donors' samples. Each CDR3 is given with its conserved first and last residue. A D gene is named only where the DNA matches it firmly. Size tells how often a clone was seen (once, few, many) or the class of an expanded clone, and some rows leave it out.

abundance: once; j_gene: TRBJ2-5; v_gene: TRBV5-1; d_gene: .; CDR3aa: CASSYDIQETQYF; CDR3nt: TGCGCCAGCAGCTATGACATACAAGAGACCCAGTACTTC
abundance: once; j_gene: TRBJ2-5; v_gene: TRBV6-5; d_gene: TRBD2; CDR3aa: CASSYSPSGNQETQYF; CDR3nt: TGTGCCAGCAGTTACTCTCCTAGCGGGAACCAAGAGACCCAGTACTTC
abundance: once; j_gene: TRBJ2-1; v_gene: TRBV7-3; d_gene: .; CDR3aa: CASSLRDSTYNEQFF; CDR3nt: TGTGCCAGCAGCTTAAGGGATAGCACCTACAATGAGCAGTTCTTC
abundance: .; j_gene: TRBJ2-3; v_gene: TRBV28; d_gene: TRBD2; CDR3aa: CASSSPGLATDTQYF; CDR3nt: TGTGCCAGCAGTTCCCCGGGACTAGCAACAGATACGCAGTATTTT
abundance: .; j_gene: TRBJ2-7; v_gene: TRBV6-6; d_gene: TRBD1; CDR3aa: CASVLRQGNEQYF; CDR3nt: TGTGCCTCAGTCCTTAGACAGGGGAACGAGCAGTACTTC
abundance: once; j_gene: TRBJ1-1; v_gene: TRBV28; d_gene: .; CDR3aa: CASSPHSTTEAFF; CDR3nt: TGTGCCAGCAGTCCCCACAGCACCACTGAAGCTTTCTTT
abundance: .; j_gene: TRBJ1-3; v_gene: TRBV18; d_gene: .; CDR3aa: CASSPIQQSGNTIYF; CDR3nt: TGTGCCAGCTCACCCATACAGCAATCTGGAAACACCATATATTTT
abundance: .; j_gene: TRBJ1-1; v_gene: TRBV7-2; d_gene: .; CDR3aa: CASNKHMNTEAFF; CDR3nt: TGTGCCAGCAACAAACATATGAACACTGAAGCTTTCTTT
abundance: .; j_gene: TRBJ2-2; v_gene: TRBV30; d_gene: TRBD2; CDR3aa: CAWRGLVGLGTGELFF; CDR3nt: TGTGCCTGGAGGGGACTAGTTGGGTTAGGGACCGGGGAGCTGTTTTTT
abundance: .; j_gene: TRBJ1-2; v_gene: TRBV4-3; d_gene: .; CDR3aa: CASSQDMWGGIGYTF; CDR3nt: TGCGCCAGCAGCCAAGATATGTGGGGGGGCATTGGCTACACCTTC
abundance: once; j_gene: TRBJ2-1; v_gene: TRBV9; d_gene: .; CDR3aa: CASSFREGQNNEQFF; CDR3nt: TGTGCCAGCAGCTTCCGAGAGGGCCAAAACAATGAGCAGTTCTTC
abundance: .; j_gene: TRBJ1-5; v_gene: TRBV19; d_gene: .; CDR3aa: CASSIPGRGQPQHF; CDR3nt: TGTGCCAGTAGTATTCCGGGGAGGGGTCAGCCCCAGCATTTT
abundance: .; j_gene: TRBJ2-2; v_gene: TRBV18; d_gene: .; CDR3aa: CASSLSGPTNTGELFF; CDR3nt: TGTGCCAGCTCACTATCGGGGCCTACGAACACCGGGGAGCTGTTTTTT
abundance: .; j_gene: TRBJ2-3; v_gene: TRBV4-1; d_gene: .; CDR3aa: CASSPGGRADTQYF; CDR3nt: TGCGCCAGCAGCCCCGGGGGCAGAGCAGATACGCAGTATTTT
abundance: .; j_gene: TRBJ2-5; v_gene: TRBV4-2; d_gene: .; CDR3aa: CASSQDGGRREETQYF; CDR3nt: TGTGCCAGCAGCCAAGATGGGGGGAGGCGGGAAGAGACCCAGTACTTC
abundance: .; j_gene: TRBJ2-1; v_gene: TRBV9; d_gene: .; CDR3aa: CASSKRAVSSYNEQFF; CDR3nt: TGTGCCAGCAGCAAGAGGGCGGTAAGCTCCTACAATGAGCAGTTCTTC
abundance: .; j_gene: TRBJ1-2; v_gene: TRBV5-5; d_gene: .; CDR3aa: CASSLTGDNYGYTF; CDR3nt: TGTGCCAGCAGCTTGACAGGTGACAACTATGGCTACACCTTC
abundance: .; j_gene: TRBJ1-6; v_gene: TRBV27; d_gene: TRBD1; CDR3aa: CASSLFPTGYTPLHF; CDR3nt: TGTGCCAGCAGTTTATTCCCGACAGGGTACACACCCCTCCACTTT
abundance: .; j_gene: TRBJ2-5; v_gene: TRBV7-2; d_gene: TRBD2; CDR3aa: CASSWGGPGETQYF; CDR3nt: TGTGCCAGCAGCTGGGGAGGGCCAGGGGAGACCCAGTACTTC
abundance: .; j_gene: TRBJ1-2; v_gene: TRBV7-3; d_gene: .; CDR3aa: CASSLFPGQSYGYTF; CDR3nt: TGTGCCAGCAGCTTATTCCCAGGACAGTCCTATGGCTACACCTTC
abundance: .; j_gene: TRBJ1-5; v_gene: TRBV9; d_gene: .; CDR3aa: CASSVDPGFNQPQHF; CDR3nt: TGTGCCAGCAGCGTAGATCCGGGATTCAATCAGCCCCAGCATTTT
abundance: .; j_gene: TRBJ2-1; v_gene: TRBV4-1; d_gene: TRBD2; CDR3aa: CASSQDTAGARNEQFF; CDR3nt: TGCGCCAGCAGCCAAGATACTGCGGGAGCCAGGAATGAGCAGTTCTTC
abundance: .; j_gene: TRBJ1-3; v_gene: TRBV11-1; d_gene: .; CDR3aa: CASTVEGLGGNTIYF; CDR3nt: TGTGCCAGCACCGTGGAGGGGCTGGGCGGAAACACCATATATTTT
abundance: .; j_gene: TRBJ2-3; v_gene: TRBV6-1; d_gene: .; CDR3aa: CASSSTDTQYF; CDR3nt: TGTGCCAGCAGCAGCACAGATACGCAGTATTTT
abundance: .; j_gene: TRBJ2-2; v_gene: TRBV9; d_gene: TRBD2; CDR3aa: CASSPRGEGSTGELFF; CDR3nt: TGTGCCAGCAGCCCCCGGGGGGAGGGAAGCACCGGGGAGCTGTTTTTT
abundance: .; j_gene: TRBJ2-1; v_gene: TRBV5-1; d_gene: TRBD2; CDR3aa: CASSLGGTSGSGEQFF; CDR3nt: TGCGCCAGCAGCTTGGGTGGGACTAGCGGGAGCGGTGAGCAGTTCTTC
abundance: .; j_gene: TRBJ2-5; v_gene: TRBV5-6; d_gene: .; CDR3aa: CASSAQETQYF; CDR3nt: TGTGCCAGCAGCGCACAAGAGACCCAGTACTTC
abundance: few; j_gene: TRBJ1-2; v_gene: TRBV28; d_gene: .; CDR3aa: CASRGGSLYGYTF; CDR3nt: TGTGCCAGCAGGGGCGGGTCCCTCTATGGCTACACCTTC
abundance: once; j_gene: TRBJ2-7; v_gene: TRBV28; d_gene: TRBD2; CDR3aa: CASSNRGLDSYEQYF; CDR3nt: TGTGCCAGCAGCAATCGGGGACTAGATTCCTACGAGCAGTACTTC
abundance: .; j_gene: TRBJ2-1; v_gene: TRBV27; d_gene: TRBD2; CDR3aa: CASIKSGSRYEQFF; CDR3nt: TGTGCCAGCATAAAAAGCGGGAGTCGGTATGAGCAGTTCTTC
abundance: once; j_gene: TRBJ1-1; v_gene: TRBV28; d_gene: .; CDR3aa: CASSPLGFTAFF; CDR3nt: TGTGCCAGCAGTCCCCTGGGGTTTACGGCTTTCTTT
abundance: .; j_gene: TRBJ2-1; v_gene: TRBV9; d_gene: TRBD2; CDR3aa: CASSVGLREGHNEQFF; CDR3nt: TGTGCCAGCAGCGTAGGTTTGCGGGAGGGCCATAATGAGCAGTTCTTC
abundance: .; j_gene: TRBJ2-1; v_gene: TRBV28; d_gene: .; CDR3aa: CASGAFYNEQFF; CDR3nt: TGTGCCAGCGGGGCATTCTACAATGAGCAGTTCTTC
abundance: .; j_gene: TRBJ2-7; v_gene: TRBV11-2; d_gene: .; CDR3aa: CASSLDSTLLYEQYF; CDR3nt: TGTGCCAGCAGCTTAGATTCGACCCTATTATACGAGCAGTACTTC
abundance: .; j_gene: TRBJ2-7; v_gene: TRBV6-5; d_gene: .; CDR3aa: CASSPRRTSSYEQYF; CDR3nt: TGTGCCAGCAGCCCTAGACGGACGAGCTCCTACGAGCAGTACTTC
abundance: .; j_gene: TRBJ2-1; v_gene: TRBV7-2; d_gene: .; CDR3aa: CASSLAGGRVEQFF; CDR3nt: TGTGCCAGCAGCTTAGCCGGGGGGCGCGTTGAGCAGTTCTTC
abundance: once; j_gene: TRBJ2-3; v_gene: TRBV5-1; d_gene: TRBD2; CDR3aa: CASSFLPRLAGAEDTQYF; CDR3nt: TGCGCCAGCAGCTTTCTCCCCCGGTTAGCGGGAGCAGAAGATACGCAGTATTTT
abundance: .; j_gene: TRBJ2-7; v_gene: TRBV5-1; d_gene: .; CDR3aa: CASSFTGSSYEQYF; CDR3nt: TGCGCCAGCAGCTTCACAGGGAGCTCCTACGAGCAGTACTTC
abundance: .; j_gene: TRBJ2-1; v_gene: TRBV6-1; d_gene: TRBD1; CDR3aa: CASRERPGGTSYNEQFF; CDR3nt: TGTGCCAGCAGAGAAAGACCAGGGGGCACGTCCTACAATGAGCAGTTCTTC